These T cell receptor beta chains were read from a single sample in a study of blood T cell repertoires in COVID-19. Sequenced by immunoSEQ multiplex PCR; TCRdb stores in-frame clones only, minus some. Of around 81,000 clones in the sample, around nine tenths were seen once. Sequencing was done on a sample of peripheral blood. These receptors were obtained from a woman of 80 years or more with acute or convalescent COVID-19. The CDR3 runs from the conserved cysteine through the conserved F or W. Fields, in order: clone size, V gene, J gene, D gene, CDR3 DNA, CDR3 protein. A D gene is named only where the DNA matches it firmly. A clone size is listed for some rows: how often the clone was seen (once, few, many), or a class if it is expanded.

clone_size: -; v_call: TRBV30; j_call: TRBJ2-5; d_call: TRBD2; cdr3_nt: TGTGCCTGGAGTGCACTAGCGGGAGGGGGCGAGACCCAGTACTTC; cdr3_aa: CAWSALAGGGETQYF
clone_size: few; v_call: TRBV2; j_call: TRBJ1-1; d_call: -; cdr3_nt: TGTGCCAGCAGTGGACGAACTACGGGTTCTATGAACACTGAAGCTTTCTTT; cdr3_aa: CASSGRTTGSMNTEAFF
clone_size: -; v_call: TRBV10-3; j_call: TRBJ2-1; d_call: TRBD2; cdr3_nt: TGTGCCATCAGTGAGTCTGGACTAGCGGGCCCCTACAATGAGCAGTTCTTC; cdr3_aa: CAISESGLAGPYNEQFF
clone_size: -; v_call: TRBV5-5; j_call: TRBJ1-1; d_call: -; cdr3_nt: TGTGCCAGCAGCTTGGACACCTTGAACACTGAAGCTTTCTTT; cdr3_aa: CASSLDTLNTEAFF
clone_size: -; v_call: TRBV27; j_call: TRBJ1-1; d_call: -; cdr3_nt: TGTGCCAGCAGTTTAACAGGGTTTGGAGCTTTCTTT; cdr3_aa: CASSLTGFGAFF
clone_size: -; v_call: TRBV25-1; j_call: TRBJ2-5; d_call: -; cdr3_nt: TGTGCCAGCAATCTCGGACAGAGCACCCAAGAGACCCAGTACTTC; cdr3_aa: CASNLGQSTQETQYF
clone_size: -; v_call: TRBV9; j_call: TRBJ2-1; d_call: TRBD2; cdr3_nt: TGTGCCAGCAGCGTTGCGGGGGGAGACTACAATGAGCAGTTCTTC; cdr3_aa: CASSVAGGDYNEQFF
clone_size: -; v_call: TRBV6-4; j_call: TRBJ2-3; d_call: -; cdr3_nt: TGTGCCAGCAGTGACTCTCGGGGGACCGAGTATTTT; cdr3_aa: CASSDSRGTEYF
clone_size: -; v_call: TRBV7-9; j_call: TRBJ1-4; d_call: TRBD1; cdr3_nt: TGTGCCAGCAGTTCTACAGGGGGCTTCTCTGAAAAACTGTTTTTT; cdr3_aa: CASSSTGGFSEKLFF
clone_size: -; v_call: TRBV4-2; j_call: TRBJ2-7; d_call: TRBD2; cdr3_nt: TGTGCCAGCAGCCAAGGGCGGGGACTAGCGGGGGCGGCATCCTACGAGCAGTACTTC; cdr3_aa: CASSQGRGLAGAASYEQYF
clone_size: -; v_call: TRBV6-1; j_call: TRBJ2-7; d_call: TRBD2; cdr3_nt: TGTGCCAGCAGTGAAAGCACTGCCGGGACTAGCGGGAGGGCCAACGAGCAGTACTTC; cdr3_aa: CASSESTAGTSGRANEQYF
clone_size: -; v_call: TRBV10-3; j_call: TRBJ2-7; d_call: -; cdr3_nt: TGTGCCGTCCGAGGCAGCTCCTACGAGCAGTACTTC; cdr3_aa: CAVRGSSYEQYF
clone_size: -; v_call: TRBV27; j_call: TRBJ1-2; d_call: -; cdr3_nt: TGTGCCAGCCTCAAGGTAGGAGGGTTTTATGGCTACACCTTC; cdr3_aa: CASLKVGGFYGYTF
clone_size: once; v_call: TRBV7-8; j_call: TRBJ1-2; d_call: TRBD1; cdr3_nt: TGTGCCAGCAGCTTAGAGGGGACAGGGGGCGCGTGGGATGGCTACACCTTC; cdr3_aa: CASSLEGTGGAWDGYTF
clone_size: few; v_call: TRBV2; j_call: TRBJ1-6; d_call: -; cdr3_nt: TGTGCCACCAATCGGGATTCACCCCTCCACTTT; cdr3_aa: CATNRDSPLHF
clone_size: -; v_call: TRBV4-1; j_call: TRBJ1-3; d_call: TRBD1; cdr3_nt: TGCGCCAGCAGCCAAGAAGGTGGGACAGGTGGTATCTCTGGAAACACCATATATTTT; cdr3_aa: CASSQEGGTGGISGNTIYF
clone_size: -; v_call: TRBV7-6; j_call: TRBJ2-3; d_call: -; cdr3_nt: TGTGCCAGCAGCACGCCCGGCGGGGCTAGCACAGATACGCAGTATTTT; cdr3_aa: CASSTPGGASTDTQYF
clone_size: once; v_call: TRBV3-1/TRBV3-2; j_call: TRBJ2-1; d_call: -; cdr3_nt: TGTGCCAGCAGCCAAGATCCTCTCCCCGATGGCGGTGAGCAGTTCTTC; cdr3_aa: CASSQDPLPDGGEQFF
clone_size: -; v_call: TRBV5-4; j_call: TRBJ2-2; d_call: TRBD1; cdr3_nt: TGTGCCAGCAGCGGGGGACAGGGGCCGAACACCGGGGAGCTGTTTTTT; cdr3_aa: CASSGGQGPNTGELFF
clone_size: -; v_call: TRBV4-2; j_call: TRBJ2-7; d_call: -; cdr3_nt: TGTGCCAGCAGCCAAGAAATGGGGGGAACCTACGAGCAGTACTTC; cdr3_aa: CASSQEMGGTYEQYF
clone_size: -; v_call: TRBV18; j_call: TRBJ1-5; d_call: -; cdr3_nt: TGTGCCAGCTCACCGACAGAGAATCAGCCCCAGCATTTT; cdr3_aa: CASSPTENQPQHF
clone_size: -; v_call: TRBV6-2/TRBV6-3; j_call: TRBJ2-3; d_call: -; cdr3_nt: TGTGCCAGCAGTTACTCGAGCGTCACAGATACGCAGTATTTT; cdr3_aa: CASSYSSVTDTQYF
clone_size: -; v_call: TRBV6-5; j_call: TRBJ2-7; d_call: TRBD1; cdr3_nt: TGTGCCAGCACCGAGATGGGACAGTCCTACGAGCAGTACTTC; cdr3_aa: CASTEMGQSYEQYF
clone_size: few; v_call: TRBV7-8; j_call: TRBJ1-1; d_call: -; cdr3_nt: TGTGCCAGCAGCTCGGTCGGGGGGTCAGCGGCTGAAGCTTTCTTT; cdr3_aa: CASSSVGGSAAEAFF
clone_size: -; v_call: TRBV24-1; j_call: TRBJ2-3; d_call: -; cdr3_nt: TGTGCCACCAGTGACCGACTTTCAGATACGCAGTATTTT; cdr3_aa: CATSDRLSDTQYF
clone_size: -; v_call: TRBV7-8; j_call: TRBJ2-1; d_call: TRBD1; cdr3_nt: TGTGCCAGCAGCTTAGGCTCCGGGACAGGGAGTCGGGTGGGGTTCTTC; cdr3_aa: CASSLGSGTGSRVGFF
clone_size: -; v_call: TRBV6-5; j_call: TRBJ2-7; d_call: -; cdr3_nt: TGTGCCAGCAGTTACGACTCAAGCTCCTACGAGCAGTACTTC; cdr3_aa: CASSYDSSSYEQYF
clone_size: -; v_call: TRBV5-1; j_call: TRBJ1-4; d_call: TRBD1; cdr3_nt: TGCGCCAGCAGCCCGGGACAGGGATATGAAAAACTGTTTTTT; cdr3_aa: CASSPGQGYEKLFF
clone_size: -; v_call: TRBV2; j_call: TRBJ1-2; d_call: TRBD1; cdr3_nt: TGTGCCAGCAGTGAGGCCAGGGGGCGCAGGGGCTACACCTTC; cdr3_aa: CASSEARGRRGYTF
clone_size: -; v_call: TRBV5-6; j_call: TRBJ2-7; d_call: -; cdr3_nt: TGTGCCAGCAGCATGGACACGGGGTACGAGCAGTACTTC; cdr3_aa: CASSMDTGYEQYF
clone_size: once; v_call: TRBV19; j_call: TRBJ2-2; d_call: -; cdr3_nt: TGTGCCAGTAGTTCCCAGGGTTTCGGGGAGCTGTTTTTT; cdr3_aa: CASSSQGFGELFF
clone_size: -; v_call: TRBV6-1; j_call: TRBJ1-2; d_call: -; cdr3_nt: TGTGCCAGCAGTGAAGCGCTAGGAAACTATGGCTACACCTTC; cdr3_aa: CASSEALGNYGYTF
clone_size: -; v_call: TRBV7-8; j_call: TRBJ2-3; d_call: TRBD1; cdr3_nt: TGTGCCAGCAGCCAAGACAGGGCTACAGATACGCAGTATTTT; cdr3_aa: CASSQDRATDTQYF
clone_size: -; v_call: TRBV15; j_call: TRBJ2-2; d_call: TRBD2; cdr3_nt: TGTGCCACCAGACCGGGACTAGCGGGAGAGGTCGGGGAGCTGTTTTTT; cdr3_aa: CATRPGLAGEVGELFF
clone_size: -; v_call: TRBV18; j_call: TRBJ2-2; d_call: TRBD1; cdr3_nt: TGTGCCAGCTCACCGTACAGGGGGGACACCGGGGAGCTGTTTTTT; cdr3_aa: CASSPYRGDTGELFF
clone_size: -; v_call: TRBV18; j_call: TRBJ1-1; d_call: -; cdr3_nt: TGTGCCAGCTCACCACCCGGCAGGTCGGTCACTGAAGCTTTCTTT; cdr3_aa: CASSPPGRSVTEAFF
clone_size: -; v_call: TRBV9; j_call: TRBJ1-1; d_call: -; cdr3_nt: TGTGCCAGCAGCGTAGTAGGGAGCACTGAAGCTTTCTTT; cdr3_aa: CASSVVGSTEAFF
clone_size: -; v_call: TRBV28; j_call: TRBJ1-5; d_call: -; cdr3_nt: TGTGCCAGCAGTTTTGGGGCAGGGGTAGGTCAGCCCCAGCATTTT; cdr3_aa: CASSFGAGVGQPQHF
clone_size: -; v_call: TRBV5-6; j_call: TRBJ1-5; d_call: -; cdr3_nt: TGTGCCAGCAGCTTGGGGTGGCAGAATCAGCCCCAGCATTTT; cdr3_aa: CASSLGWQNQPQHF
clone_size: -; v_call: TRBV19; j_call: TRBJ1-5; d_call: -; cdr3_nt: TGTGCCAGTAGTATGGATGACAGTCCTGTCAATCAGCCCCAGCATTTT; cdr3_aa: CASSMDDSPVNQPQHF
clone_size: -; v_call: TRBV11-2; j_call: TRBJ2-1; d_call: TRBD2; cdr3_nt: TGTGCCAGCAGCTTAGGTTCGGGGGGAGGGAATGAGCAGTTCTTC; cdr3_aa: CASSLGSGGGNEQFF
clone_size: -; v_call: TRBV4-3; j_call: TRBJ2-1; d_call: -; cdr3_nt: TGCGCCAGCAGCCGTCATGGAAGGGGCGAATCCTACAATGAGCAGTTCTTC; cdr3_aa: CASSRHGRGESYNEQFF
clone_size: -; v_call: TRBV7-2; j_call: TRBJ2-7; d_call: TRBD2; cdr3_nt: TGTGCCAGCAGCCAAGCTCTAGCGGGCCTCTCCTACGAGCAGTACTTC; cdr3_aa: CASSQALAGLSYEQYF
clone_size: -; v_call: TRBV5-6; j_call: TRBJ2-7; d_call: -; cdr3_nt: TGTGCCAGCAGCTTGTTTCAGAATACCTACGAGCAGTACTTC; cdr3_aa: CASSLFQNTYEQYF
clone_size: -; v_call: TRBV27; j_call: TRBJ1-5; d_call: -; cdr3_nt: TGTGCCAGCAGTTTGGTGAGGGTGGAGCAGCCCCAGCATTTT; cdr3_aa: CASSLVRVEQPQHF
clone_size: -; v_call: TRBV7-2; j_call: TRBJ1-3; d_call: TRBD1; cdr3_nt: TGTGCCAGCAGCCAGGGGGGACAGGGGGTCTCTGGAAACACCATATATTTT; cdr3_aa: CASSQGGQGVSGNTIYF
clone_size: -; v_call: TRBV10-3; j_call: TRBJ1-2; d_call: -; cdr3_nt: TGTGCCATCAGCGAGGTGGGGGCGCGTGGCCCTGTGGGCTACACCTTC; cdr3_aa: CAISEVGARGPVGYTF
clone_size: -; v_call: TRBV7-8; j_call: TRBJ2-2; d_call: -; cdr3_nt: TGTGCCAGCAGCTTAGTGCGGGGTTCGAACACCGGGGAGCTGTTTTTT; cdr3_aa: CASSLVRGSNTGELFF
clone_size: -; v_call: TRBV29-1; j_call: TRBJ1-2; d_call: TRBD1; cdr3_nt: TGCATCCCTGGTGGGGACAGATATGGCTACACCTTC; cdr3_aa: CIPGGDRYGYTF
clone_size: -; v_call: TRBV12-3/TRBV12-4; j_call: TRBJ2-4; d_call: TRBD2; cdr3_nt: TGTGCGTCACAGGCGGGGGAAAACATTCAGTACTTC; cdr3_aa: CASQAGENIQYF
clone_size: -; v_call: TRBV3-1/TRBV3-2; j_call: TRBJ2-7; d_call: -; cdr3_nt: TGTGCCAGCAGCCCTCCGGACAGAGACGAGCAGTACTTC; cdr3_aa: CASSPPDRDEQYF
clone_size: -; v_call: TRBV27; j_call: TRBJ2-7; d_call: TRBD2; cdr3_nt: TGTGCCAGCAGTTTGGCGGGAGCGTACGAGCAGTACTTC; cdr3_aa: CASSLAGAYEQYF
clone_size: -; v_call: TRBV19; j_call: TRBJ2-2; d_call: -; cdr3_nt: TGTGCCAGTAGTATAACTCTCTACACCGGGGAGCTGTTTTTT; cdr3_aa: CASSITLYTGELFF
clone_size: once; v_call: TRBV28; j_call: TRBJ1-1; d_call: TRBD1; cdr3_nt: TGTGCCAGCACTACCGACAGGGACAGGGCTGAAGCTTTCTTT; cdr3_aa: CASTTDRDRAEAFF
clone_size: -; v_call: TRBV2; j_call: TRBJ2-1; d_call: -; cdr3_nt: TGTGCCAGCCTACCGCGGGTTTTGATAGCAGGTTTGCCGTTCTTC; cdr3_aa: CASLPRVLIAGLPFF
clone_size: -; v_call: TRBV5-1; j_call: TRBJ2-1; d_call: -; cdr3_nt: TGCGCCAGCAGCCCTAGCGCTTTTACCTCCTACAATGAGCAGTTCTTC; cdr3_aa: CASSPSAFTSYNEQFF
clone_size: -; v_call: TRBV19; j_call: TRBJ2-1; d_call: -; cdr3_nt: TGTGCCACCCTAGGACTGCACGCGGGGAGTGAGCAGTTCTTC; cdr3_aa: CATLGLHAGSEQFF
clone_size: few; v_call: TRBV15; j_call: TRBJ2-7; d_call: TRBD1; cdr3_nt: TGTGCCACCAGCCGGACAGGTCCCTACGAGCAGTACTTC; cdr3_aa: CATSRTGPYEQYF
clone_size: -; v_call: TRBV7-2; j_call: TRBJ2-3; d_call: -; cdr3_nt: TGTGCCAGCAGCTTAGACAGGGATACAGATACGCAGTATTTT; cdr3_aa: CASSLDRDTDTQYF
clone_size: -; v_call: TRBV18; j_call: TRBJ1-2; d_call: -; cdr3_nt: TGTGCCAGCTCACCAACCGGGGAAGGTGGCTACACCTTC; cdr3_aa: CASSPTGEGGYTF